These 3 T cell receptor beta chains were all obtained from the same sample, sequenced in a study of blood T cell repertoires in COVID-19. The table came from immunoSEQ multiplex PCR; TCRdb's copy has only in-frame clones and leaves some out. This table has 65,000 to 85,000 clones, about 86% appearing once. Material: peripheral blood. These receptors originate from a man in his forties or fifties with active COVID-19.

The chain has TRBV11-3 and TRBJ2-5; D not resolved. The V and J ends lost 0 bases and 2 bases respectively, with 4 bases between them. This CDR3 has 13 amino acids. From germline, CDR1 is SGHNT and CDR2 YENEEA. The DNA of the CDR3 is TGTGCCAGCAGCTTAGACTCTCAAGAGACCCAGTACTTC. Its protein is CASSLDSQETQYF.

The chain couples TRBV27 to TRBJ2-1; possible D gene TRBD2, 7 bases. This CDR3 has 14 residues. Germline V lookup: CDR1 MNHEY, CDR2 SMNVEV (reference sequence). Trimming removed 8 bases at V and 6 bases at J, with 17 bases between. CDR3 DNA: TGTGCCAGCCCCCTAGGGGGGGTGCGCAATGAGCAGTTCTTC. Its translation is CASPLGGVRNEQFF.

The sample holds one count of this clone. The chain carries TRBV11-3 and TRBJ1-2, with D possibly TRBD1 on 6 matching bases. The CDR3 has 14 amino acids. V was pared by 0 bases and J by 5 bases, with 10 bases between. Germline V gene sequence: CDR1 SGHNT, CDR2 YENEEA. CDR3 coding DNA: TGTGCCAGCAGCTTAGATAGCAGGGGATATGGCTACACCTTC. It codes for CASSLDSRGYGYTF.